The 8 T cell receptor beta chains below come from one sample, sequenced in a study of shared clonotypes between healthy human individuals. This table comes from immunoSEQ multiplex PCR, and its TCRdb copy is limited to in-frame clones, with some not included. The table lists fewer than 1 million clones, 90% to 97% of them singletons. CD45RO-negative CD8 cells positively selected for CCR7 made up the naive population, which excluded terminally differentiated effector memory CD45RA+ cells. Sequencing was done on a sample of naive CD8+ T cells sorted from blood. The origin of the receptors is a man under 40 in good health.

This chain joins TRBV19 and TRBJ1-5, with a weak D call TRBD1 (5 bases). Trimming took 11 bases from V and 6 from J, leaving 20 bases between them. The germline V gene has CDR1 LNHDA and CDR2 SQIVND (reference sequence). This CDR3 is 14 amino acids long. The CDR3 bases are TGTGCCGGCAGTAGCGGCGGGGGGGGTCAGCCCCAGCATTTT. Residues: CAGSSGGGGQPQHF. Variable domain in full (rest from reference TRBV19 and TRBJ1-5): DGGITQSPKYLFRKEGQNVTLSCEQNLNHDAMYWYRQDPGQGLRLIYYSQIVNDFQKGDIAEGYSVSREKKESFPLTVTSAQKNPTAFYLCAGSSGGGGQPQHFGDGTRLSIL.

J is TRBJ2-2 and V is TRBV11-2; 7 positions agree with TRBD2. CDR1 is SGHAT and CDR2 is FQNNGV in the germline V gene. The CDR3 consists of 15 residues. J gave up 2 bases and V 3 bases, and 3 bases lay outside the gene matches. The CDR3 region has the DNA TGTGCCAGCAGCTTTGGGACTACTAACACCGGGGAGCTGTTTTTT. Residues: CASSFGTTNTGELFF.

The gene calls are TRBV7-2 and TRBJ2-7, with TRBD2 as a possible D gene (5 bases). The CDR3 spans 14 residues. CDR1 is SGHTA, CDR2 FQGNSA, per germline. The V gene lost 0 bases and the J gene lost 3 bases, with 9 bases spanning the gap. The CDR3 nucleotides are TGTGCCAGCAGCTTAGCGGGGAGTGGCTACGAGCAGTACTTC. Protein: CASSLAGSGYEQYF. The full variable domain, completed using reference TRBV7-2 and TRBJ2-7, is GAGVSQSPSNKVTEKGKDVELRCDPISGHTALYWYRQSLGQGLEFLIYFQGNSAPDKSGLPSDRFSAERTGGSVSTLTIQRTQQEDSAVYLCASSLAGSGYEQYFGPGTRLTVT.

V gene TRBV30 combines with J gene TRBJ2-1; 9 bases fit TRBD2. The germline V gene has CDR1 GTSNPN and CDR2 SVGIG (reference sequence). With 1 base clipped from V and 13 bases from J, the junction kept 5 bases outside the gene matches. The CDR3 has 12 amino acids. The CDR3 DNA sequence: TGTGCCTGGAGTGGGCGGGAGGGGGCCCAGTTCTTC. It codes for CAWSGREGAQFF.

This chain joins TRBV27 and TRBJ2-1; 8 positions match TRBD1. This CDR3 comprises 15 residues. V was pared by 7 bases and J by 8 bases, with 13 bases of the junction left unmatched. From germline, CDR1 is MNHEY and CDR2 SMNVEV (reference sequence). This CDR3 reads CASNRQGAFVHEQFF. In nucleotides, the CDR3 is TGTGCCAGCAATCGGCAGGGGGCGTTCGTCCATGAGCAGTTCTTC.

Only a few counts were recorded for this clone. V usage is TRBV18 and J usage is TRBJ2-3, with a weak D call TRBD1 (5 bases). The CDR3 contains 16 residues. Germline-derived CDR1 and CDR2 are KGHSH and LQKENI. The V end was cut by 3 bases, the J end by 2 bases, with 15 bases between. The DNA of the CDR3 is TGTGCCAGCTCACCCATAGACGACAGCTACACAGATACGCAGTATTTT. Translating it yields CASSPIDDSYTDTQYF. The full variable domain, completed using reference TRBV18 and TRBJ2-3, is NAGVMQNPRHLVRRRGQEARLRCSPMKGHSHVYWYRQLPEEGLKFMVYLQKENIIDESGMPKERFSAEFPKEGPSILRIQQVVRGDSAAYFCASSPIDDSYTDTQYFGPGTRLTVL.

This rearrangement joins TRBV7-6 to TRBJ2-2, with a tentative D call TRBD2 (6 bases). Germline V gene lookup returns CDR1 SGHVS and CDR2 FNYEAQ. The CDR3 totals 14 residues. V lost 6 bases and J 6 bases, leaving 14 bases between the germline ends. The CDR3 loop reads CASSLRGRPGELFF. As DNA, the CDR3 is TGTGCCAGCAGTCTCCGTGGGAGGCCCGGGGAGCTGTTTTTT.

The gene calls are TRBV5-1 and TRBJ2-2, with 7 nucleotides matching TRBD1. The CDR3 is made up of 16 amino acids. Germline CDR1 and CDR2: SGHRS and YFSETQ. V lost 0 bases, J lost 1 base, and 3 bases stayed unmatched. CDR3 nucleotides: TGCGCCAGCAGCTTGGGGACAGGATGGAACACCGGGGAGCTGTTTTTT. This encodes CASSLGTGWNTGELFF.